This is a list of T cell receptor beta chains from one sample in a study of T-cell reconstitution after alpha-beta-depleted transplantation in children. TCRdb independently ran MiXCR on the PCR reads; one entry per CDR3 protein. Here the sample spans over 200,000 distinct CDR3 sequences, over 15% being singletons. Sequencing was performed on PBMCs, mostly from graft donor cells, taken 360 days after TCRalphabeta/CD19-depleted stem cell transplant. The receptors were gathered from a male patient between 2 and 10 years old who had a stem cell transplant for acute lymphoblastic leukemia, so the T cells may come from the graft donor. CDR3s include the opening cysteine and the closing phenylalanine or tryptophan. D genes are given only for firm matches. Clone size appears in some rows only: once, few, many, or a class for an expanded clone.

CASSLGERLNTEAFF,TGTGCCAGCAGCTTAGGCGAGCGACTGAACACTGAAGCTTTCTTT,TRBJ1-1,TRBV7-8,-,-,15
CASSISSGANTGELFF,TGTGCCAGCAGCATTTCTTCCGGAGCAAACACCGGGGAGCTGTTTTTT,TRBJ2-2,TRBV7-2,few,-,16
CATSFRGEQFF,TGTGCCACCAGTTTTAGGGGTGAGCAGTTCTTC,TRBJ2-1,TRBV24-1,few,-,11
CASSLGSGGASETQYF,TGTGCCAGCAGCTTGGGCAGCGGGGGGGCCTCGGAGACCCAGTACTTC,TRBJ2-5,TRBV5-4,few,TRBD2,16
CASSLATEGTEAFF,TGCGCCAGCAGCTTGGCCACCGAAGGGACTGAAGCTTTCTTT,TRBJ1-1,TRBV5-1,few,-,14
CAISARAGLVYNEQFF,TGTGCCATCAGTGCCCGGGCAGGATTGGTGTACAATGAGCAGTTCTTC,TRBJ2-1,TRBV10-3,many,-,16
CASSYSKGGAGDTEAFF,TGTGCCAGCAGTTACTCGAAAGGGGGGGCGGGGGACACTGAAGCTTTCTTT,TRBJ1-1,TRBV6-5,-,-,17
CASRGPRDKETYNEQFF,TGTGCCAGCAGAGGGCCCCGCGACAAGGAGACGTACAATGAGCAGTTCTTC,TRBJ2-1,TRBV7-9,-,-,17
CASSLRRWGTVGYEQYF,TGTGCCAGCAGTTTAAGGAGGTGGGGGACAGTCGGCTACGAGCAGTACTTC,TRBJ2-7,TRBV12-3/TRBV12-4,few,TRBD1,17
CASSLQENEKLFF,TGTGCCAGCAGTTTACAGGAGAATGAAAAACTGTTTTTT,TRBJ1-4,TRBV27,many,-,13
CSVGETGVGYTF,TGCAGCGTTGGAGAGACAGGGGTCGGCTACACCTTC,TRBJ1-2,TRBV29-1,many,TRBD1,12
CASSGTGGNGYTF,TGTGCCAGCAGTGGGACAGGGGGCAATGGCTACACCTTC,TRBJ1-2,TRBV25-1,-,TRBD1,13
CASSLEASLEETQYF,TGTGCCAGCAGTTTAGAGGCCAGCCTGGAAGAGACCCAGTACTTC,TRBJ2-5,TRBV28,few,-,15
CASSQTTGSGQFF,TGTGCCAGCAGCCAAACGACAGGGTCAGGGCAGTTCTTC,TRBJ2-1,TRBV3-1,-,TRBD1,13
CATSEPRTGNEQFF,TGTGCCACCAGTGAACCTAGGACAGGGAATGAGCAGTTCTTC,TRBJ2-1,TRBV24-1,many,TRBD1,14
CASSLKGAPTNTEAFF,TGTGCCAGCAGCTTAAAGGGGGCGCCTACCAACACTGAAGCTTTCTTT,TRBJ1-1,TRBV7-9,-,TRBD1,16
CAAARRGGDRRGTGELFF,TGTGCCGCTGCGCGCCGCGGGGGGGACAGAAGGGGCACCGGGGAGCTGTTTTTT,TRBJ2-2,TRBV10-3,-,TRBD2,18
CASSDRWNEQFF,TGTGCCAGCTCGGACCGGTGGAATGAGCAGTTCTTC,TRBJ2-1,TRBV18,few,-,12
CASSGISDYNEQFF,TGTGCCAGCAGTGGGATTTCAGACTACAATGAGCAGTTCTTC,TRBJ2-1,TRBV12-3/TRBV12-4,few,-,14
CASSPQEGSGGPYQETQYF,TGTGCCAGCAGCCCTCAAGAGGGCAGCGGGGGGCCGTACCAAGAGACCCAGTACTTC,TRBJ2-5,TRBV7-8,-,TRBD2,19
CASSVGRGETQYF,TGTGCCAGCAGCGTAGGCAGGGGTGAGACCCAGTACTTC,TRBJ2-5,TRBV9,few,-,13
CASLLARASRREQYF,TGTGCCAGTCTTCTAGCTCGAGCTTCTAGACGCGAGCAGTACTTC,TRBJ2-7,TRBV6-2/TRBV6-3,few,-,15
CASSAVLAGSLRETQYF,TGTGCCAGCAGCGCCGTTCTAGCAGGGTCCCTGAGGGAGACCCAGTACTTC,TRBJ2-5,TRBV11-2,-,-,17
CASSFGGLTYNEQFF,TGTGCCAGCAGCTTCGGGGGGTTAACCTACAATGAGCAGTTCTTC,TRBJ2-1,TRBV5-6,-,TRBD2,15